These 15 T cell receptor beta chains were sequenced from one sample in a study of shared clonotypes between healthy human individuals. Assay: immunoSEQ multiplex PCR; the TCRdb copy retains only in-frame clones and omits some. The data contain around 2,000,000 clones, around 95% of them singletons. The sample taken for sequencing was naive CD4+ T cells sorted from blood. Subset of the sample: CD45RA+ positively selected. The receptor set was obtained from a man aged 18 to 30 in good health.

CDR3 nucleotide sequence: TGTGCCACCAGCAGGGTTCAGGGCGGAAATGGCTACACCTTC. It encodes CATSRVQGGNGYTF. This sequence joins TRBV15 and TRBJ1-2; tentatively, D is TRBD1 (5 bases). The CDR3 covers 14 residues. Per germline, CDR1 LNHNV and CDR2 YYDKDF (reference sequence). V gave up 3 bases and J gave up 6 bases, with 14 bases separating them.

This chain joins TRBV7-3 and TRBJ2-7, with TRBD2 identical over 8 bases. The CDR3 has 15 amino acids. Germline loops: CDR1 SGHTA, CDR2 FQGTGA. Trimming cost V 3 bases and J 6 bases; bases outside gene matches: 10. CDR3 sequence (DNA): TGTGCCAGCAGCTTCTCAAACGGGGGGGCCAGCGAGCAGTACTTC. Its translation is CASSFSNGGASEQYF.

The chain employs TRBV28 and TRBJ2-3; D may be TRBD2 (6 bases). V shed 5 bases and J shed 8 bases, with 20 bases lying between them. This CDR3 contains 15 residues. Looked up from germline, CDR1 is MDHEN and CDR2 is SYDVKM. This CDR3 reads CASSESGLGRGTQYF. The CDR3 DNA reads as TGTGCCAGCAGTGAATCGGGACTCGGAAGGGGTACGCAGTATTTT.

The V call is TRBV5-4, the J call TRBJ2-1, with TRBD2 matching over 13 bases. Germline loops: CDR1 SGHNT, CDR2 YYREEE (reference sequence). This CDR3 spans 16 amino acids. The J segment lost 2 bases and the V segment lost 2 bases, leaving 1 base of the junction unmatched. CDR3 sequence: CASSLLAGGTYNEQFF. The CDR3 DNA is TGTGCCAGCAGCTTACTAGCGGGGGGGACCTACAATGAGCAGTTCTTC. Looking up the rest from reference TRBV5-4 and TRBJ2-1 gives the full variable domain: ETGVTQSPTHLIKTRGQQVTLRCSSQSGHNTVSWYQQALGQGPQFIFQYYREEENGRGNFPPRFSGLQFPNYSSELNVNALELDDSALYLCASSLLAGGTYNEQFFGPGTRLTVL.

V usage is TRBV7-2 and J usage is TRBJ2-1; D is perhaps TRBD2 (5 bases). Germline V CDR1 and CDR2: SGHTA, FQGNSA. V gave up 2 bases and J gave up 7 bases, with 9 bases separating them. The CDR3 consists of 13 residues. CDR3: CASSLLGGNEQFF. The CDR3 coding sequence is TGTGCCAGCAGCTTATTGGGCGGGAATGAGCAGTTCTTC.

The chain is built from TRBV28 and TRBJ1-2, with TRBD1 identical over 7 bases. J gave up 8 bases and V 6 bases, and 9 bases lay outside the gene matches. Germline V gives CDR1 MDHEN, CDR2 SYDVKM. The CDR3 loop spans 13 amino acids. In nucleotides, the CDR3 is TGTGCCAGCAGACTGAACAGGGGATTCGGCTACACCTTC. This sequence encodes CASRLNRGFGYTF.

This chain connects TRBV2 to TRBJ1-5; unclear D gene. The CDR3 consists of 17 residues. In germline, CDR1 is SNHLY, CDR2 FYNNEI. V was cut by 0 bases and J by 0 bases, with 12 bases left in between. The CDR3 DNA is TGTGCCAGCAGTGAAGCCTTTCCGTATTATAGCAATCAGCCCCAGCATTTT. Residues: CASSEAFPYYSNQPQHF.

This chain joins TRBV30 and TRBJ1-2; TRBD1 aligns across 7 bases. This CDR3 has 15 residues. CDR1 is GTSNPN and CDR2 is SVGIG in the germline V gene (reference sequence). V dropped 1 base and J dropped 3; count of bases not matched to a gene: 8. CDR3 sequence reads: CAWSGDSPIYYGYTF. DNA for the CDR3: TGTGCCTGGAGTGGGGACAGTCCGATCTACTATGGCTACACCTTC.

This sequence joins TRBV7-6 and TRBJ1-4; possibly TRBD1 for D (5 bases). With 0 bases removed from V and 7 bases from J, the gap between germline ends came to 12 bases. This CDR3 comprises 15 residues. Germline V gives CDR1 SGHVS, CDR2 FNYEAQ. CDR3 in DNA: TGTGCCAGCAGCTTAGCGCAGGGAGTTTCTGAAAAACTGTTTTTT. Translation gives CASSLAQGVSEKLFF.

The chain links TRBV4-3 to TRBJ2-5, with 14 bases identical to TRBD2. Germline V gene lookup returns CDR1 LGHNA and CDR2 YSLEER. This CDR3 is built from 18 residues. V was pared by 0 bases and J by 2 bases, with 5 bases of the junction left unmatched. The CDR3 sequence is CASSQDTGLAGGQETQYF. The DNA for the CDR3 is TGCGCCAGCAGCCAAGATACCGGACTAGCGGGAGGACAAGAGACCCAGTACTTC.

This rearrangement joins TRBV2 to TRBJ2-7; D is perhaps TRBD1 or TRBD2 (5 bases each). This CDR3 region has 14 residues. Germline V gene data show CDR1 as SNHLY and CDR2 as FYNNEI. Trimming left V 4 bases short and J 3 bases short, with 13 bases between. This CDR3 is CASSAGPPGYEQYF. CDR3 in DNA: TGTGCCAGCAGTGCGGGGCCCCCGGGCTACGAGCAGTACTTC.

V gene TRBV7-9 combines with J gene TRBJ2-7; perhaps D is TRBD1 or TRBD2 (5 bases each). The CDR3 sequence is 16 residues long. Trimming removed 3 bases from V and 3 bases from J, with 18 bases in between. Germline values: CDR1 SEHNR, CDR2 FQNEAQ (reference sequence). CDR3 DNA sequence: TGTGCCAGCAGCTTGAGGTTGCCAGGGACCAGCTACGAGCAGTACTTC. Translation: CASSLRLPGTSYEQYF.

This clone appeared once. This chain joins TRBV6-6 and TRBJ1-6; no reliable D call. This CDR3 spans 13 amino acids. V gave up 6 bases and J gave up 7 bases, with 10 bases separating them. Germline V gene data show CDR1 as MNHNY and CDR2 as SVGAGI (reference sequence). DNA of the CDR3: TGTGCCAGCAGCTCCGAGGTCAATTCACCCCTCCACTTT. Encoded protein: CASSSEVNSPLHF.

The rearrangement joins TRBV18 to TRBJ1-5; TRBD1 agrees at 7 bases. The length of the CDR3 is 13 residues. Germline trimming cut 5 bases from V and 5 bases from J; bases unmatched to any gene: 3. In germline, CDR1 is KGHSH, CDR2 LQKENI. The CDR3 DNA is TGTGCCAGCTCAGTCACAGGGGATCAGCCCCAGCATTTT. Translated: CASSVTGDQPQHF.

CDR3 bases: TGTGCCAGCAGTCTTCTCCTGATTTGGAGGGACGATAGCAATCAGCCCCAGCATTTT. Amino acids: CASSLLLIWRDDSNQPQHF. This chain uses TRBV28 with TRBJ1-5; weak D call: TRBD1 (5 bases). This CDR3 is built from 19 residues. Trimming cost V 5 bases and J 0 bases, with 23 bases left between them. Germline V gene sequence: CDR1 MDHEN, CDR2 SYDVKM.